This section outlines one T cell receptor (beta chain) sequence together with its context. As yet, its antigen is unknown. From germline, CDR1 is SGDLS and CDR2 YYNGEE. The CDR3 runs to 15 residues. The V and J ends lost 0 bases and 7 bases respectively, with 11 bases between them. The collection from each donor was one heparinised blood draw averaging roughly 110 mL. These data come from a study of beta chain features in type 1 diabetes. As every portion of the isolated RNA was reverse transcribed, the sequencing read expressed TCRB transcripts. Libraries were prepared by immunoSEQ multiplex PCR; TCRdb keeps only in-frame clonotypes and omits some of them. The repertoire holds 130,000 to 150,000 clones, about 13% seen once, with less than 1.5% in the top ten. Study-wide results and caveats: For Type 1 diabetes patients, all four CD4+ subsets carried TCRB CDR3s that were moderately but significantly shorter. Using cDNA template may skew counts toward highly expressing activated cells. Shorter templates might be favored by PCR, and equally so in patients and in controls. Fewer junction insertions and more nucleotide deletions appeared in type 1 diabetes patients.

The sequence derives from a man in his late teens or twenties with type 1 diabetes. The sequencing input was central memory CD4+ T cells from blood. The chain carries TRBV9 and TRBJ1-6; perhaps TRBD1 as D (6 bases). The CDR3 reads CASSVEGRGNSPLHF. For the CDR3, the DNA is TGTGCCAGCAGCGTAGAGGGCAGGGGAAATTCACCCCTCCACTTT.